In this sample, the clone carrying this TCR beta chain turned up once. Antigen: not known. The table came from immunoSEQ multiplex PCR; TCRdb's copy has only in-frame clones and leaves some out. This sample has about 49,000 clones, with around 79% found just once. These data come from a study of PD-L1 blockade in urothelial cancer. Across the study: About 90% of the 29 patients were males with bladder-origin urothelial cancer.

The germline gives CDR1 SEHNR, CDR2 FQNEAQ (reference sequence). This CDR3 is built from 16 residues. As for time point: pretreatment peripheral blood. The number of samples from each patient was between 1 and 8, taken pretreatment and on-treatment. The study's findings and limits: A below-median TCR clonality in blood before treatment predicted better survival.

The sequencing here drew on PBMCs, taken around atezolizumab (anti-PD-L1) treatment. The sequence derives from a man in his 70s with urothelial cancer. The chain is built from TRBV7-9 and TRBJ2-5, with 11 bases aligning to TRBD2. The DNA end favors TRBJ2-7, so the J call may be wrong. CDR3 in DNA: TGTGCCAGCAGCTCCCTGACTAGCGGGGCCTCCTACGAGCAGTACTTC. Its protein is CASSSLTSGASYEQYF.